This passage covers 5 T cell receptor beta chains from one sample sequenced in a study of T cell repertoires in cytomegalovirus infection. Using its own MiXCR run on the reads, TCRdb lists one record per CDR3 protein. Of roughly 80,000 distinct CDR3 sequences listed, approximately 24% are singletons. Their target antigens are unknown. The sample consisted of CD8+ T cells from cultured PBMCs, taken from culture after CMV antigen stimulation. The receptors originated from a human donor in good health (CMV status not recorded). Some clones in this sample may be carry-over from other donors' samples.

In its sample, this clonotype was seen a few times. The chain has TRBV7-2 and TRBJ1-2; weak D call: TRBD1 (5 bases). CDR1 and CDR2 from the germline V gene are SGHTA and FQGNSA. V was shortened by 2 bases and J by 2 bases, with 15 bases between the two germline ends. The CDR3 extends over 16 amino acids. CDR3 amino acids: CASSLSIFRDNYGYTF. DNA for the CDR3: TGTGCCAGCAGCTTAAGTATTTTCAGGGACAACTATGGCTACACCTTC.

A few counts support this clonotype. The chain carries TRBV6-2 or TRBV6-3 and TRBJ1-5, with D unclear. Germline CDR1 is MNHEY and CDR2 is SVGEGT. V was cut by 9 bases and J by 10 bases, with 16 bases left in between. This CDR3 is built from 12 residues. Written as DNA, the CDR3 is TGTGCCAGTGCCCGGACGGCGCAACCCCAGCATTTT. This codes for CASARTAQPQHF.

This clonotype was seen a few times. The chain combines TRBV5-4 with TRBJ2-7, with TRBD1 matching 7 bases. Germline loops: CDR1 SGHNT, CDR2 YYREEE (reference sequence). The CDR3 is made up of 14 amino acids. V dropped 4 bases and J dropped 2; count of bases not matched to a gene: 6. This chain's CDR3 is CASSPTGTAYEQYF. The CDR3 nucleotides are TGTGCCAGCAGCCCCACCGGGACAGCCTACGAGCAGTACTTC.

This clonotype has a handful of counts. The chain combines TRBV7-9 with TRBJ2-7; 10 nucleotides align to TRBD1. V was clipped by 3 bases and J by 2 bases; unmatched bases: 4. This CDR3 has 15 amino acids. The germline V gene encodes CDR1 SEHNR and CDR2 FQNEAQ (reference sequence). CDR3 sequence: CASSFSGQGAYEQYF. The CDR3 DNA sequence: TGTGCCAGCAGCTTCTCTGGACAGGGGGCCTACGAGCAGTACTTC.

With respect to this clonotype: This CDR3 fails to terminate in the conserved phenylalanine or tryptophan, so it likely reflects a read error. The V and J genes are TRBV6-2 or TRBV6-3 and TRBJ2-1; 7 nucleotides match TRBD2. In germline, CDR1 is MNHEY, CDR2 SVGEGT. V lost 2 bases to trimming and J lost 3 bases; unmatched junction nucleotides: 10. The length of the CDR3 is 17 residues. The CDR3 DNA reads as TGTGCCAGCAGTTACGAGTCTAGCGGCGCACTCTACAATGAGCAGTTCTCC. As protein: CASSYESSGALYNEQFS.